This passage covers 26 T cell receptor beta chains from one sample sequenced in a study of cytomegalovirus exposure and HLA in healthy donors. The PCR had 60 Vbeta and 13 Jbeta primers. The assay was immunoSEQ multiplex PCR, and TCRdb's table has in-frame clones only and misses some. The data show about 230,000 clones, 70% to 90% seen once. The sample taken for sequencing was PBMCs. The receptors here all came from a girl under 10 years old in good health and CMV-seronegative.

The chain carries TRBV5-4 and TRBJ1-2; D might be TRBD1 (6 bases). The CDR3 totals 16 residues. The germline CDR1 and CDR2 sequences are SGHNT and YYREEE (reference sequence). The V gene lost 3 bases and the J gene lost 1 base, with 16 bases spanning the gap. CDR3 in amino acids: CASSSVGQPYNYGYTF. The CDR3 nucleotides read TGTGCCAGCAGCTCCGTAGGACAGCCTTATAACTATGGCTACACCTTC.

The chain's CDR3 is CASSRLGDGAYEQYF. The CDR3 region has the DNA TGTGCCAGCAGCAGACTAGGGGACGGTGCCTACGAGCAGTACTTC. The chain recombines TRBV7-2 with TRBJ2-7, with D perhaps matching TRBD2 (6 bases). Germline-derived CDR1 and CDR2 are SGHTA and FQGNSA. This CDR3 has 15 residues. V dropped 5 bases and J dropped 2 bases, with 16 bases sitting between them. Full variable domain (rest looked up from reference TRBV7-2 and TRBJ2-7): GAGVSQSPSNKVTEKGKDVELRCDPISGHTALYWYRQSLGQGLEFLIYFQGNSAPDKSGLPSDRFSAERTGGSVSTLTIQRTQQEDSAVYLCASSRLGDGAYEQYFGPGTRLTVT.

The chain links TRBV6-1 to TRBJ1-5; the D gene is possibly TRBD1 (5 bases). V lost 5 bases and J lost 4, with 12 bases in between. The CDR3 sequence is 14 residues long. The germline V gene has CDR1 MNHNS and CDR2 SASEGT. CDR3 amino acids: CASSHGTLNQPQHF. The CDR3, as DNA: TGTGCCAGCAGTCACGGGACTCTTAATCAGCCCCAGCATTTT.

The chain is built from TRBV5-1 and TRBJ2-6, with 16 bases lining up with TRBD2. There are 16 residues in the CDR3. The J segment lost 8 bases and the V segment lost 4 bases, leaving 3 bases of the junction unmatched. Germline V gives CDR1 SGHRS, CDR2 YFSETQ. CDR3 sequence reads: CASSAGLAGGPNVLTF. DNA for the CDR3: TGCGCCAGCAGCGCGGGACTAGCGGGGGGGCCCAACGTCCTGACTTTC. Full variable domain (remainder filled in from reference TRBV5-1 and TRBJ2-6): KAGVTQTPRYLIKTRGQQVTLSCSPISGHRSVSWYQQTPGQGLQFLFEYFSETQRNKGNFPGRFSGRQFSNSRSEMNVSTLELGDSALYLCASSAGLAGGPNVLTFGAGSRLTVL.

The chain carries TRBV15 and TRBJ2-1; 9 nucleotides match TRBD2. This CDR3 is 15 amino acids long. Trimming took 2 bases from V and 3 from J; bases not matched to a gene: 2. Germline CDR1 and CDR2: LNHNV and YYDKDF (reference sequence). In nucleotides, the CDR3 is TGTGCCACCAGCAGAAGCGGGGGGCTCTACAATGAGCAGTTCTTC. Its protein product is CATSRSGGLYNEQFF. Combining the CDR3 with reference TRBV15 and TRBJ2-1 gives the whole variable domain DAMVIQNPRYQVTQFGKPVTLSCSQTLNHNVMYWYQQKSSQAPKLLFHYYDKDFNNEADTPDNFQSRRPNTSFCFLDIRSPGLGDTAMYLCATSRSGGLYNEQFFGPGTRLTVL.

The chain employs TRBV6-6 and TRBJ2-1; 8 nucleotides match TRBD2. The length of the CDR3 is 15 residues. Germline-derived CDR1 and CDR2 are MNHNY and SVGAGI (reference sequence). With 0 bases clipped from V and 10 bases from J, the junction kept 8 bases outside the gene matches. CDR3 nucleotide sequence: TGTGCCAGCAGTTACTCTAGCGGGGCCAAACCCGAGCAGTTCTTC. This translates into CASSYSSGAKPEQFF.

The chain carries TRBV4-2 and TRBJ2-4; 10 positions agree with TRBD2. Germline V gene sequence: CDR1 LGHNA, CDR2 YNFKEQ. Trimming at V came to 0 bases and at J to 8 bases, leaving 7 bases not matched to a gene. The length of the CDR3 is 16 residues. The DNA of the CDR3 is TGTGCCAGCAGCCAAGATAATCAGCGGGAGGGCCACATTCAGTACTTC. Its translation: CASSQDNQREGHIQYF.

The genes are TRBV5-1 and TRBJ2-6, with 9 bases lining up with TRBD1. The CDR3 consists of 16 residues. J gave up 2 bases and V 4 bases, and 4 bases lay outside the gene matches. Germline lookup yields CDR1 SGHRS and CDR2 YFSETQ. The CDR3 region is CASSRDRVTGANVLTF. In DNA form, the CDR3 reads TGCGCCAGCAGCAGGGACAGGGTAACTGGGGCCAACGTCCTGACTTTC.

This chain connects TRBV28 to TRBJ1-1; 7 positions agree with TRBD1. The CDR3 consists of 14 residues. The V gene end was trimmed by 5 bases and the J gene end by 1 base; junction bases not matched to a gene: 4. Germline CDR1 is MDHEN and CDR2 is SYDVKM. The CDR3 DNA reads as TGTGCCAGCAGTCCAGGGGGTCGGAACACTGAAGCTTTCTTT. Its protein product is CASSPGGRNTEAFF.

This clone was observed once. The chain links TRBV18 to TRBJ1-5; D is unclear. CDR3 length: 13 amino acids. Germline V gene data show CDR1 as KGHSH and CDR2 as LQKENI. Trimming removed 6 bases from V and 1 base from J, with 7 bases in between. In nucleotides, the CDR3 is TGTGCCAGCTCGAGCGACAGCAATCAGCCCCAGCATTTT. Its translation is CASSSDSNQPQHF.

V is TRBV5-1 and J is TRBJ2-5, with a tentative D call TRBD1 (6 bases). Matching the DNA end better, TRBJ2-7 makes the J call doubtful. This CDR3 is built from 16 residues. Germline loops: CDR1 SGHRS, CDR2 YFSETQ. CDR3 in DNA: TGCGCCAGCAGCTTGTCTCAAACAGGGAGCACCTACGAGCAGTACTTC. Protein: CASSLSQTGSTYEQYF.

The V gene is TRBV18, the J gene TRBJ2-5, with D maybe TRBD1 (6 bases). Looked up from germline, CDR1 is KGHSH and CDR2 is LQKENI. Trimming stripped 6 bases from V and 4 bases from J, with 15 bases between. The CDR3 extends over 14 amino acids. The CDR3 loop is CASSITTGLETQYF. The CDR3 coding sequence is TGTGCCAGCTCGATTACAACAGGGTTAGAGACCCAGTACTTC.

CDR3: CASSPRLGLAGEVWVLDTQYF. DNA of the CDR3: TGTGCCAGCAGCCCCAGACTCGGGCTAGCGGGAGAGGTTTGGGTTCTAGATACGCAGTATTTT. The V and J genes are TRBV13 and TRBJ2-3, with 10 bases identical to TRBD2. V was clipped by 5 bases and J by 5 bases; unmatched bases: 25. CDR3 length: 21 residues. Germline CDR1 reads PRHDT; CDR2 reads FYEKMQ (reference sequence).

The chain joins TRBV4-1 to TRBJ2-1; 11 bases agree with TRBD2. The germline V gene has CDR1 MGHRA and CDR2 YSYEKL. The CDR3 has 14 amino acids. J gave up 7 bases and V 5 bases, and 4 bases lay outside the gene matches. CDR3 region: CASSSRTSGNEQFF. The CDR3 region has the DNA TGCGCCAGCAGCTCAAGGACTAGCGGGAATGAGCAGTTCTTC.

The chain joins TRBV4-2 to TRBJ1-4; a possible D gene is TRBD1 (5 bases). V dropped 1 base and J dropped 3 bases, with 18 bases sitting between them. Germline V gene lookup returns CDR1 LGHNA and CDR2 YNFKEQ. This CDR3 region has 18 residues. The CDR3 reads CASSQVLKVDRPNEKLFF. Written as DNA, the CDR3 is TGTGCCAGCAGCCAAGTCCTAAAGGTCGACAGACCTAATGAAAAACTGTTTTTT.

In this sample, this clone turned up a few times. In DNA form, the CDR3 reads TGTGCCAGCAGTGATTATTCGGGGGTTGGCTACACCTTC. As protein: CASSDYSGVGYTF. The gene calls are TRBV6-1 and TRBJ1-2; weak D call: TRBD1 (5 bases). V lost 3 bases to trimming and J lost 7 bases, with 12 bases between them. CDR1 is MNHNS and CDR2 is SASEGT in the germline V gene. This CDR3 contains 13 residues.

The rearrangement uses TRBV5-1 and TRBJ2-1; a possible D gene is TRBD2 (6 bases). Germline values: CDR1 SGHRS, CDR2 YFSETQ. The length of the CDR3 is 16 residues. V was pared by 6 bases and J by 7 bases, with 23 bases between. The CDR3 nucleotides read TGCGCCAGCACTCAGGGCGGGACCACGGGTCTGAATGAGCAGTTCTTC. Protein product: CASTQGGTTGLNEQFF.

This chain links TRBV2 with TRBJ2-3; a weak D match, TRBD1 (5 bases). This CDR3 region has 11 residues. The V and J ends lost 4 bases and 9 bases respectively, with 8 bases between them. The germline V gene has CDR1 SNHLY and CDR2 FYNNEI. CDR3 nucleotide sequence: TGTGCCAGCAGTGCCCAGGGCACGCAGTATTTT. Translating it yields CASSAQGTQYF.

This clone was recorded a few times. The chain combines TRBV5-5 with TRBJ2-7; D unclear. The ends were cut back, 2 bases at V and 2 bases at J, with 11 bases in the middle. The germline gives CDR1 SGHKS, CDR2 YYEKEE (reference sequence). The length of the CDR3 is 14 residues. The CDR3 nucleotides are TGTGCCAGCAGCTTCGGAGACGCCGCCTACGAGCAGTACTTC. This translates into CASSFGDAAYEQYF.

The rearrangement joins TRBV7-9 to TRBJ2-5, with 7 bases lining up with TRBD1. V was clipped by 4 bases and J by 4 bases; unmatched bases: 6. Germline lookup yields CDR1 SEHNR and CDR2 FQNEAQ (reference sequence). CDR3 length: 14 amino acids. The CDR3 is CASSSTDRVETQYF. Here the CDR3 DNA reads TGTGCCAGCAGCTCGACAGACAGGGTAGAGACCCAGTACTTC.

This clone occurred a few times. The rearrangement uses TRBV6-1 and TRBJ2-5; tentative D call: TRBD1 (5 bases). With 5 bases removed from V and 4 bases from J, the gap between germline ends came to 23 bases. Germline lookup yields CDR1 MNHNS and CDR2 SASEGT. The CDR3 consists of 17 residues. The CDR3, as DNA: TGTGCCAGCAGTAAAGAGCCGGACACCTGGATGTTAGAGACCCAGTACTTC. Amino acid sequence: CASSKEPDTWMLETQYF.

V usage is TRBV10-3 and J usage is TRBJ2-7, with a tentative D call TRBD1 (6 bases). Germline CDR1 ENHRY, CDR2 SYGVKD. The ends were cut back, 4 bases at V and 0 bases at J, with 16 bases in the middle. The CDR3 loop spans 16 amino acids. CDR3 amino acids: CAISGSWDISSYEQYF. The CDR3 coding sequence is TGTGCCATCAGTGGGAGCTGGGACATCTCCTCCTACGAGCAGTACTTC.

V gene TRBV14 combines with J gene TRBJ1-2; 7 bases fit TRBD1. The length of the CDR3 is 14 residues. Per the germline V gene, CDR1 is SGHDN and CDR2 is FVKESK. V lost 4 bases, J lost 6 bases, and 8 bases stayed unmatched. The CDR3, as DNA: TGTGCCAGCAGCCGCCGGGACAGCCCCAATGGCTACACCTTC. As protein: CASSRRDSPNGYTF.

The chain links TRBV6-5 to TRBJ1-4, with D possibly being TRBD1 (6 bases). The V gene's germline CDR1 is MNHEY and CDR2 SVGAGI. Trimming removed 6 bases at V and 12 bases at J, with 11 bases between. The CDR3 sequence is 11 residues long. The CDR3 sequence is CASRTGGELFF. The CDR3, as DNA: TGTGCCAGCAGGACAGGAGGTGAACTGTTTTTT.

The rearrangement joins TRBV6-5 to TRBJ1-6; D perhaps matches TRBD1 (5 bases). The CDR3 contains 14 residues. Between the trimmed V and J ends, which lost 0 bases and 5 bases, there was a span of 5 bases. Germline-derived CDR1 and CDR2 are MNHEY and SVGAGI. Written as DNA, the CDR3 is TGTGCCAGCAGTTACTCGGGGCATAATTCACCCCTCCACTTT. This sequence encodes CASSYSGHNSPLHF.

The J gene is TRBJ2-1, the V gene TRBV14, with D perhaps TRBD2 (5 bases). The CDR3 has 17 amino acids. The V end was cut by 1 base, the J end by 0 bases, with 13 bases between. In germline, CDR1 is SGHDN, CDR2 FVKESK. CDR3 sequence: CASSQGGYTFSYNEQFF. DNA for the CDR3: TGTGCCAGCAGCCAAGGAGGGTATACCTTCTCCTACAATGAGCAGTTCTTC.